Listed below are T cell receptor beta chains from one sample, sequenced in a study of T cell responses to AZD1222 COVID-19 vaccine. Method: immunoSEQ multiplex PCR; TCRdb's copy keeps in-frame clones and lacks some. The sample lists about 44,000 clones; about three quarters were seen once. Sequenced material: peripheral blood, taken on day 0 of AZD1222 vaccination. The origin of the receptors is an adult in good health. Each CDR3 is given with its conserved first and last residue. D genes are given only for firm matches. Clone size is not always given. Where it is, it says once, few, many or a class for expanded clones.

clone_size	j_call	v_call	d_call	cdr3_nt	cdr3_aa
NA	TRBJ2-1	TRBV5-4	NA	TGTGCCAGCAGCTTGCCAATTCCCACCACCCGTAATGAGCAGTTCTTC	CASSLPIPTTRNEQFF
NA	TRBJ1-2	TRBV5-4	NA	TGTGCCAGCAGAACGGAGGTTACATGGTATGGCTACACCTTC	CASRTEVTWYGYTF
NA	TRBJ1-3	TRBV4-2	NA	TGTGCCAGCAGCCAAGATAGGGTCCAAAACACCATATATTTT	CASSQDRVQNTIYF
NA	TRBJ1-3	TRBV6-5	NA	TGTGCCAGCAGCATTGACCGCCGCACTGGAAACACCATATATTTT	CASSIDRRTGNTIYF
NA	TRBJ1-4	TRBV4-3	NA	TGCGCCAGCAGCCAAGTCCACGGGCTACTGTTTTTT	CASSQVHGLLFF
NA	TRBJ2-3	TRBV10-3	TRBD2	TGTGCCATCAGTGAAGGCATAGCGGGGTACACAGATACGCAGTATTTT	CAISEGIAGYTDTQYF
NA	TRBJ1-1	TRBV6-6	NA	TGTGCCAGCAGGACAGAAGGCCGGGGCGAAGCTTTCTTT	CASRTEGRGEAFF
NA	TRBJ1-1	TRBV28	TRBD1	TGTGCCAGCAGTTTCCCCGACAGGGTTGGGGAGGCTTTCTTT	CASSFPDRVGEAFF
few	TRBJ1-6	TRBV27	TRBD1	TGTGCCAGCAGTTTCGGACAGGGAAATTCACCCCTCCACTTT	CASSFGQGNSPLHF
NA	TRBJ1-1	TRBV7-9	TRBD1	TGTGCCAGCAGCGGGACAGGGCCCACTGAAGCTTTCTTT	CASSGTGPTEAFF
NA	TRBJ1-4	TRBV28	NA	TGTGCCAGCAGTTCACCGAAACAGAACCTCGGGGAAAAACTGTTTTTT	CASSSPKQNLGEKLFF
NA	TRBJ1-3	TRBV3-1/TRBV3-2	NA	TGTGCCAGCAGCCAAGTTCCCGGAAACACCATATATTTT	CASSQVPGNTIYF